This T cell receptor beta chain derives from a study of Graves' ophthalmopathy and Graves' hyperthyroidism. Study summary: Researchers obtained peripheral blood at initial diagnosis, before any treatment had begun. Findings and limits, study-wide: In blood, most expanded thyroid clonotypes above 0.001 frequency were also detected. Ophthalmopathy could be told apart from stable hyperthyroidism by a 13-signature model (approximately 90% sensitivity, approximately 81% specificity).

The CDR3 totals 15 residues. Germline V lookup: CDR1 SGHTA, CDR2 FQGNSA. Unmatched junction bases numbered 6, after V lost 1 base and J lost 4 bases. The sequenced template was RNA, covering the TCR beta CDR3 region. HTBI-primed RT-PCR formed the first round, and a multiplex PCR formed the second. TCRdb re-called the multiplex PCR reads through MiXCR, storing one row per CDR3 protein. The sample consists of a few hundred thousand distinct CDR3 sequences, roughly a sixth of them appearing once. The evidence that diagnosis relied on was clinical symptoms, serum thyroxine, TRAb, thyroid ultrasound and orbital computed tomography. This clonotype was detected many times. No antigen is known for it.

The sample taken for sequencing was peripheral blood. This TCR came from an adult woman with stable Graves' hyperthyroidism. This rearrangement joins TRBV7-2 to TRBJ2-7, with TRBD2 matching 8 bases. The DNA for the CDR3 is TGTGCCAGCAGCTTAGAGGGGACTAGTTCGTACGAGCAGTACTTC. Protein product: CASSLEGTSSYEQYF.